The TCR beta chain described here comes from a study of shared T cell receptors in the human thymus (dated by TCRdb to about 2021). Broadly, across the study: The study examined how self-reactive, shared T-cell receptor alpha chains are generated in the human thymus.

The library was built by means of the immunoSEQ multiplex PCR assay. TCRdb limited this immuneACCESS table to in-frame rearrangements with V and J called. A share of clones is missing; checked studies link under half to unresolved V genes, and the rest is unexplained. Present in this sample are roughly 660,000 clones, approximately 90% of which were seen just once. The ten largest make up 0.0095% to 0.013% of the sample. Regarding this clone: Its antigen is not yet known. No much larger clonotype is one base removed from it; base qualities were not supplied.

In the germline V gene (reference sequence), CDR1 corresponds to LNHNV and CDR2 to YYDKDF. CDR3 length: 15 amino acids, cysteine to phenylalanine. This entry keeps only the CDR3 DNA: 45 bases, framed from base 1. V and J are trimmed by 3 bases and 5 bases, and the gene matches miss 7 bases of the junction. Separately, the same data were catalogued under a study of human thymus T cells. The second paper states: Immunologically healthy infants undergoing open corrective cardiac surgery for congenital heart defects in Finland were used as donors. Thymus tissue was collected as surgical resects that were removed during corrective cardiac surgery. Both the thymic and the peripheral blood repertoires appeared to show biased V and J gene segment usage. The related research found that thymic TCR repertoires overlapped highly between unrelated individuals. The study used fewer than ten infant thymus samples plus four related peripheral blood samples to characterize TCR alpha and beta repertoires. Donor ages ranging from about 6 to 250 days were recorded, and over 5 male and a couple of female infants were included in the cohort. Thymocytes were released mechanically from tissue and stored at -70 °C as pellets of roughly 9-32 million cells. Genomic DNA was extracted from frozen cell pellets with a QIAsymphony instrument. Using the immunoSEQ multiplex PCR assay, the TCRB and TCRAD loci were amplified from a standardized quantity of quality-controlled genomic DNA. The V(D)J region was spanned by amplicons of a length sufficient to cover the CDR3 and to identify V and J genes. The amplicons were sequenced on an Illumina platform via the commercial immunoSEQ service. Primer bias and sequencing errors were corrected as previously described, and TCRAD and TCRB were defined on the basis of the IMGT database. immunoSEQ Analyzer 3.0 and VDJTools were used for repertoire analysis, which covered basic statistics, V/J segment usage, diversity estimates, rarefaction and pairwise overlap. Diversity was estimated with Chao1, ChaoE, Efron-Thisted, Shannon and inverse Simpson indices, and also on datasets down-sampled to the smallest sample. Repertoire overlap was determined by strict matching of CDR3 nucleotide sequence, V gene and J gene, and Jaccard-based multidimensional scaling clustering was applied. On average, thymus samples yielded roughly 800,000 unique TCRB clonotypes, whereas blood samples yielded approximately 90,000.

The sequence was obtained from a boy in the first two years of life with a congenital heart defect. Donor details come from another sample of the same person, matched by shared clones. The source material was thymocytes. This chain joins TRBV15 to TRBJ2-5, and TRBD1 matches 9 of the central bases. In nucleotide form, the sequence is TGTGCCACCAGCAGTCACAGGGGGCGGAAGGAGACCCAGTACTTC. It encodes CATSSHRGRKETQYF.